This T cell receptor (beta chain) was retrieved from a study of control samples from healthy donors and cancer patients. The CDR3 loop spans 15 amino acids. Germline-derived CDR1 and CDR2 are LNHDA and SQIVND (reference sequence). Deletions cut 1 base from V and 5 bases from J, with 15 bases between. Sequencing used immunoSEQ multiplex PCR; TCRdb keeps in-frame clones, though not all of them. There are approximately 98,000 clones in the sample; roughly four fifths occur only once, and 6.5% lies in the top ten. This chain joins TRBV19 and TRBJ2-7; D remains unclear. Sequenced input: blood. The TCR was taken from a man between 18 and 29 years old in good health. CDR3: CASSIGARGVHEQYF. The CDR3 bases are TGTGCCAGTAGTATAGGCGCTCGAGGAGTCCACGAGCAGTACTTC.